Shown below are 20 T cell receptor beta chains from a single sample sequenced in a study of control samples from healthy donors and cancer patients (dated by TCRdb to the early 2020s). The library came from the immunoSEQ multiplex PCR assay. The table comes from immuneACCESS by way of TCRdb, which keeps in-frame sequences with V and J called. Part of the clones is missing from these tables; in studies checked, under half for an unresolved V gene and the rest for unknown reasons. The sample yields some 130,000 clones; 70% to 90% were counted once. The top ten hold around 3.5% of the sample. The sequenced sample was blood. These receptors came from a middle-aged man in good health.

The chain combines TRBV19 with TRBJ1-2; 9 bases map to TRBD1. The germline V gene has CDR1 LNHDA and CDR2 SQIVND (reference sequence). V dropped 4 bases and J dropped 0; count of bases not matched to a gene: 6. The CDR3 has 16 residues. The CDR3 DNA reads as TGTGCCAGTAGTACCCCGGGACAGGGTACTAACTATGGCTACACCTTC. Translating gives CASSTPGQGTNYGYTF.

V gene TRBV2 combines with J gene TRBJ1-1, with 7 bases aligning to TRBD1. The germline V gene has CDR1 SNHLY and CDR2 FYNNEI. The CDR3 is made up of 12 amino acids. With V trimmed by 9 bases and J by 1 base, 2 bases remained unmatched. CDR3 sequence reads: CARGTANTEAFF. The CDR3, as DNA: TGTGCCAGAGGGACAGCGAACACTGAAGCTTTCTTT.

The CDR3: CSVVQANNEKLFF. The DNA of the CDR3 is TGCAGCGTTGTGCAGGCTAATAATGAAAAACTGTTTTTT. This chain joins TRBV29-1 and TRBJ1-4; D not resolved. Germline V lookup: CDR1 SQVTM, CDR2 ANQGSEA. Trimming took 4 bases from V and 4 from J, leaving 10 bases between them. CDR3 length: 13 amino acids.

J is TRBJ2-2 and V is TRBV6-2 or TRBV6-3; no reliable D call. V lost 2 bases, J lost 5 bases, and 3 bases lay in between. In germline, CDR1 is MNHEY, CDR2 SVGEGT. CDR3 size: 12 residues. The CDR3 DNA is TGTGCCAGCAGTTACGGGACCGGGGAGCTGTTTTTT. Encoded protein: CASSYGTGELFF.

The CDR3 protein is CASTLGVGEKLFF. The CDR3 DNA sequence: TGTGCCAGCACTCTGGGTGTGGGAGAAAAACTGTTTTTT. This rearrangement joins TRBV7-2 to TRBJ1-4, with D hard to call. This CDR3 region has 13 residues. Trimming pared 7 bases from V and 8 bases from J, leaving 14 bases between. Per the germline V gene, CDR1 is SGHTA and CDR2 is FQGNSA.

The genes are TRBV3-1 (or the pseudogene TRBV3-2) and TRBJ1-2, with 7 bases lining up with TRBD1. The J segment lost 5 bases and the V segment lost 4 bases, leaving 7 bases of the junction unmatched. Germline CDR1 is LGHDT and CDR2 is YNNKEL (reference sequence). The CDR3 contains 14 residues. The CDR3 coding sequence is TGTGCCAGCAGCCCCCGTCCAGGGGGTTATGGCTACACCTTC. This translates into CASSPRPGGYGYTF.

By its share, this clone is medium-sized. The V gene is TRBV29-1, the J gene TRBJ2-1; 10 nucleotides agree with TRBD2. This CDR3 has 13 residues. With V trimmed by 5 bases and J by 9 bases, 7 bases remained unmatched. Looked up from germline, CDR1 is SQVTM and CDR2 is ANQGSEA. CDR3 in amino acids: CSVSKRGGIEQFF. The DNA of the CDR3 is TGCAGCGTTAGTAAGCGGGGGGGAATTGAGCAGTTCTTC.

The chain carries TRBV5-1 and TRBJ1-1; D not resolved. V was shortened by 0 bases and J by 5 bases, with 14 bases between the two germline ends. This CDR3 region has 15 residues. The germline gives CDR1 SGHRS, CDR2 YFSETQ. The CDR3 here is CASSLGAGKTTEAFF. Written as DNA, the CDR3 is TGCGCCAGCAGCTTGGGGGCGGGGAAAACAACTGAAGCTTTCTTT.

The J gene is TRBJ1-4, the V gene TRBV14; weak D call: TRBD1 (6 bases). Per germline, CDR1 SGHDN and CDR2 FVKESK. Trimming cost V 1 base and J 7 bases, with 10 bases left between them. This CDR3 has 14 amino acids. CDR3 nucleotide sequence: TGTGCCAGCAGCCAAGGTGGGGGCCCTGAAAAACTGTTTTTT. This sequence encodes CASSQGGGPEKLFF.

V usage is TRBV12-3 or TRBV12-4 and J usage is TRBJ1-5; D not resolved. Trimming cost V 2 bases and J 2 bases, with 4 bases left between them. This CDR3 spans 13 amino acids. CDR3 nucleotide sequence: TGTGCCAGCAGTTTATACGGCAATCAGCCCCAGCATTTT. It is translated as CASSLYGNQPQHF.

The rearrangement links TRBV24-1 to TRBJ1-1, with D possibly TRBD1 on 5 matching bases. V lost 4 bases and J lost 5, with 13 bases in between. The V gene's germline CDR1 is KGHDR and CDR2 SFDVKD. The CDR3 is 14 amino acids. The CDR3 DNA reads TGTGCCACCAGTGACTCGGGACTGAGAACTGAAGCTTTCTTT. The encoded protein is CATSDSGLRTEAFF.

The chain joins TRBV29-1 to TRBJ1-1; D is undetermined. This CDR3 region has 12 residues. Trimming pared 3 bases from V and 1 base from J, leaving 6 bases between. From germline, CDR1 is SQVTM and CDR2 ANQGSEA. CDR3: CSVDEGNTEAFF. For the CDR3, the DNA is TGCAGCGTTGATGAGGGGAACACTGAAGCTTTCTTT.

The rearrangement links TRBV24-1 to TRBJ1-2; the D gene is possibly TRBD1 (5 bases). This CDR3 has 15 amino acids. Germline V gene lookup returns CDR1 KGHDR and CDR2 SFDVKD. V dropped 8 bases and J dropped 2 bases, with 17 bases sitting between them. CDR3 protein: CATKQLRGGNYGYTF. Here the CDR3 DNA reads TGTGCCACCAAGCAGCTAAGGGGAGGGAACTATGGCTACACCTTC.

The J gene is TRBJ2-7, the V gene TRBV4-1; TRBD2 agrees at 11 bases. With 0 bases clipped from V and 4 bases from J, the junction kept 2 bases outside the gene matches. Germline CDR1 is MGHRA and CDR2 is YSYEKL. This CDR3 contains 15 residues. CDR3 nucleotides: TGCGCCAGCAGCCAAGATGGGACTAGCGGATACGAGCAGTACTTC. Translated, it gives CASSQDGTSGYEQYF.

The rearrangement links TRBV19 to TRBJ2-6, with TRBD1 matching 7 bases. J gave up 0 bases and V 4 bases, and 3 bases lay outside the gene matches. Per the germline V gene, CDR1 is LNHDA and CDR2 is SQIVND (reference sequence). The CDR3 runs to 16 residues. In DNA form, the CDR3 reads TGTGCCAGTAGTAGGGACAGTAGCTCTGGGGCCAACGTCCTGACTTTC. It specifies CASSRDSSSGANVLTF.

Note on this clone: The junction shows a germline mismatch at one end, possibly a read error. V usage is TRBV7-9 and J usage is TRBJ2-3; TRBD2 matches at 8 bases. The CDR3 spans 16 residues. Germline-derived CDR1 and CDR2 are SEHNR and FQNEAQ (reference sequence). The CDR3, as DNA: TGTGCCAGCACCTTAGGTTCGGGGGGGCGTCTGGATACGCAGTATTTT. This codes for CASTLGSGGRLDTQYF. Drawing the rest from reference TRBV7-9 and TRBJ2-3, the complete variable domain is DTGVSQNPRHKITKRGQNVTFRCDPISEHNRLYWYRQTLGQGPEFLTYFQNEAQLEKSRLLSDRFSAERPKGSFSTLEIQRTEQGDSAMYLCASTLGSGGRLDTQYFGPGTRLTVL.

The chain joins TRBV6-5 to TRBJ1-2, with 7 nucleotides matching TRBD1. After removal of 11 bases from V and 4 bases from J, the junction contained 10 bases not matched to a gene. CDR3 length: 13 residues. Germline CDR1 is MNHEY and CDR2 is SVGAGI. The DNA for the CDR3 is TGTGCCTTCTACCTTACAGGGGCCTATGGCTACACCTTC. Protein: CAFYLTGAYGYTF.

This chain connects TRBV10-3 to TRBJ1-2, with D perhaps TRBD1 (5 bases). The CDR3 extends over 13 amino acids. In germline, CDR1 is ENHRY, CDR2 SYGVKD. V was trimmed by 3 bases and J by 2 bases, leaving 7 bases between them. This chain's CDR3 is CAISDWGNYGYTF. CDR3 sequence (DNA): TGTGCCATCAGTGATTGGGGGAACTATGGCTACACCTTC.

V usage is TRBV4-1 and J usage is TRBJ1-2; D not resolved. Per germline, CDR1 MGHRA and CDR2 YSYEKL. Trimming took off 0 bases at V and 4 bases at J, with 12 bases between the two ends. This CDR3 contains 15 residues. CDR3 nucleotide sequence: TGCGCCAGCAGCCAAGATACATCCGTGGGCTATGGCTACACCTTC. It codes for CASSQDTSVGYGYTF.

V gene TRBV18 combines with J gene TRBJ2-6; 7 bases align to TRBD1. CDR1 KGHSH and CDR2 LQKENI come from the germline V gene. This CDR3 is 15 amino acids long. V trimming: 3 bases; J trimming: 10 bases; junction bases outside the gene matches: 9. In DNA, the CDR3 is TGTGCCAGCTCACCTCAACAGGGGACCCAAAACGTCCTGACTTTC. It yields the protein CASSPQQGTQNVLTF.